This T cell receptor (beta chain) comes out of a study of OX40 agonist ivuxolimab in advanced cancers. With regard to the full study: Ivuxolimab was an agonistic, fully human IgG2 monoclonal antibody directed against OX40 (CD134), a costimulatory receptor. Intravenous ivuxolimab was administered to patients every 2 weeks at six dose levels: 0.01, 0.1, 0.3, 1.5, 3 and 10 mg/kg. Three dose-escalation patients achieved partial responses, one with hepatocellular carcinoma and two with cutaneous melanoma. The paper describes the monotherapy dose-escalation part (N of about 47 patients) of the phase I trial of ivuxolimab. Of the 50 or so patients in dose escalation, about 20 had hepatocellular carcinoma, roughly 15 had melanoma, 9 had renal cell carcinoma and 9 had head and neck cancer. The point of sequencing TCRbeta in the periphery was to test whether ivuxolimab changed TCR sequence diversity and drove clonal T-cell expansion. Prior anti-PD-1, anti-PD-L1 or anti-CTLA-4 therapy was permitted, and checkpoint inhibitors had been received by around 40% of dose-escalation patients. In the dose-escalation cohort, nearly 85% of patients were male, and the mean age was roughly 60 years with a range of roughly 23 to 79. The paper as a whole reports these results and caveats: Which antigens the clonally expanded peripheral T cells were specific for was not determined. Low levels of normalized T-cell clonal expansion were also seen in some patients who did not respond. After ivuxolimab, CD8+ T cells had more expanded clones than CD4+ T cells on average. In the 0.1-3.0 mg/kg groups, partial responders had among the lowest normalized peripheral clonal expansion, particularly in CD8+ T cells. Clonal expansion of both CD4+ and CD8+ blood T cells was observed from baseline to week 6 at doses 0.1 to 3.0 mg/kg.

CDR1 and CDR2 (MNHEY, SMNVEV) derive from the germline V gene (reference sequence). Including the terminal cysteine and phenylalanine, the CDR3 comprises 15 residues. The sequence is cut down to CDR3 DNA, 45 bases in frame from base 1. For sequencing of the TCRbeta CDR3 region, genomic DNA was extracted from the sorted cells. TCRbeta CDR3 regions were sequenced using the immunoSEQ Assay. Not all clones reach the TCRdb copy of this immuneACCESS table, which keeps in-frame sequences only. Checked studies attribute under half of the gap to unresolved V genes and leave the rest unexplained. The sample profile shows tens of thousands of clones; about 85% of them were found once. Of the sample, approximately 3.6% is held by the ten largest clones. On this clone: The antigen it recognizes is unknown. The junction does not match germline at one end; this may be a read error. Other DNA sequences in the same sample also yield this CDR3.

The trial excluded patients who had a history of autoimmune disease or who were on systemic immunosuppression. In every dose cohort, peripheral blood was drawn for TCR sequencing at baseline, cycle 4 day 1, and cycle 7 day 1. Samples were obtained from an open-label, multicenter, first-in-human phase I dose-escalation trial of ivuxolimab. Adults with locally advanced or metastatic head and neck squamous cell, hepatocellular, melanoma or renal cell carcinoma were enrolled in the trial. Before TCR sequencing, CD4+ and CD8+ T cells were separately sorted from peripheral blood. The sequence was obtained from an adult with an advanced solid tumor such as melanoma, head and neck, liver or kidney cancer. The sample here was CD4+ or CD8+ T cells sorted from blood, taken in a trial of the OX40 agonist ivuxolimab. The chain joins TRBV27 to TRBJ1-5, with TRBD1 as a weak D call on 5 bases. The CDR3 protein is CASSFSTRGDQPQHF. The sequence in DNA is TGTGCTAGCAGTTTCTCCACTCGGGGGGATCAGCCCCAGCATTTT.